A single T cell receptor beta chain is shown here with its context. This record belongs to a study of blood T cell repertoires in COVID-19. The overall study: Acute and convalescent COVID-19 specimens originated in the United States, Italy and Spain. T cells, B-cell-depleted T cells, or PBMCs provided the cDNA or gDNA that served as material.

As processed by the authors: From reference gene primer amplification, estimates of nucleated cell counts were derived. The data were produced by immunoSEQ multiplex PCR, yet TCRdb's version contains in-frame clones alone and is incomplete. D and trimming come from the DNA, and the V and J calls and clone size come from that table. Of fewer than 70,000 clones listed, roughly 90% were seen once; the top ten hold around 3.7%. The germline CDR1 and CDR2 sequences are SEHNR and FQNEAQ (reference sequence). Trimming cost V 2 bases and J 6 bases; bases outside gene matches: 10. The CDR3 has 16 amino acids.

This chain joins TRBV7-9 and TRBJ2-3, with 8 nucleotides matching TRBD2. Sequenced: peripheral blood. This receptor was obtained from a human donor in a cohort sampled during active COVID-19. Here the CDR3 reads CASSLSGRGGHDTQYF. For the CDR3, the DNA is TGTGCCAGCAGCTTAAGTGGACGGGGGGGCCATGATACGCAGTATTTT.